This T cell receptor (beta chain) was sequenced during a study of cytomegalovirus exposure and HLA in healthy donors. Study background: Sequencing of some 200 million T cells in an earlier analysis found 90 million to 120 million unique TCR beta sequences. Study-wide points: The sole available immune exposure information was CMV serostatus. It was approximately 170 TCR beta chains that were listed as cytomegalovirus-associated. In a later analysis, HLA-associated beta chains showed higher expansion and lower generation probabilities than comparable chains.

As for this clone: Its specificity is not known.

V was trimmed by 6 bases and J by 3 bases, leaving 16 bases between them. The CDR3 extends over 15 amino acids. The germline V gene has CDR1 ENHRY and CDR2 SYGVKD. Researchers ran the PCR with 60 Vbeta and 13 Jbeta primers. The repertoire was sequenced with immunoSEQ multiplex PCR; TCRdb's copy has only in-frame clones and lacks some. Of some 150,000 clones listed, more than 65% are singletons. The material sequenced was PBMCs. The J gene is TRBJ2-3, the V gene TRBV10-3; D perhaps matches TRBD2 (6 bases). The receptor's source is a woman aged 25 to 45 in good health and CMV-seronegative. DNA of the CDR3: TGTGCCATCAGCGGGACTCTGGGTGGGACAGATACGCAGTATTTT. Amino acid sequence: CAISGTLGGTDTQYF.